The T cell receptor (beta chain) described here comes from a study of spatial heterogeneity in lung cancer. CDR3 size: 17 residues. V shed 6 bases and J 1 base; nucleotides not matched to a gene: 4. CDR1 is SNHLY and CDR2 is FYNNEI in the germline V gene. Time point indicated: sample taken at primary tumor resection. This clonotype counts as medium-sized. Its antigen is still unknown. This beta chain came through as a stray read in a library set up for alpha chains, and its size says little. A distinct unique molecular identifier was carried by each TCR cDNA molecule. One entry per CDR3 protein, called by TCRdb with MiXCR from the 5' RACE reads. Here the sample spans 1,200 to 1,500 distinct CDR3 sequences, about 15% being singletons. General study results and limits: Expanded alpha and beta TCR counts within tumors tracked tumor mutation counts.

The V gene is TRBV2, the J gene TRBJ2-1; TRBD2 matches 15 bases. This sample comprised lung tumor tissue, obtained at surgery. This receptor was obtained from a male donor with early-stage non-small cell lung cancer. The CDR3 DNA reads as TGTGCCAGCAGCCCCGGACTAGCGGGGGGGTCCTACAATGAGCAGTTCTTC. It yields the protein CASSPGLAGGSYNEQFF.